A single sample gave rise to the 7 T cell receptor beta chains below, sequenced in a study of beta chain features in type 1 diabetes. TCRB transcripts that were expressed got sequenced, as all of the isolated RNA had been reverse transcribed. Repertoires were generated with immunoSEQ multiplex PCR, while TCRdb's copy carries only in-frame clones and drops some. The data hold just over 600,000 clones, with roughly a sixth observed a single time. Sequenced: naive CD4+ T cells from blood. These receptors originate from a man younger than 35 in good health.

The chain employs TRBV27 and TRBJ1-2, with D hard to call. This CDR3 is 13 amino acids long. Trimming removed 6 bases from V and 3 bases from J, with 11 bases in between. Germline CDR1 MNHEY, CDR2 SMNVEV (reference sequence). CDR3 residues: CASSRFGDYGYTF. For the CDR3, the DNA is TGTGCCAGCAGCCGATTTGGGGACTATGGCTACACCTTC.

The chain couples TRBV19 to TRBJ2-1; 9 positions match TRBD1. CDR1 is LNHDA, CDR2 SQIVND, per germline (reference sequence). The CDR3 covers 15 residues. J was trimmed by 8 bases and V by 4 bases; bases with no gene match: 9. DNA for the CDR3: TGTGCCAGTAGTACTGGCGGACAGGGGAACGATGAGCAGTTCTTC. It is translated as CASSTGGQGNDEQFF.

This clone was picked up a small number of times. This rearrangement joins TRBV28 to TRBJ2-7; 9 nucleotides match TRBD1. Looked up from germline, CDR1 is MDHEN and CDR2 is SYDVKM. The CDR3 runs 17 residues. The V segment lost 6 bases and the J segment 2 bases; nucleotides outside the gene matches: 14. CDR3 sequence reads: CASRFGLGTGRAYEQYF. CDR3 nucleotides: TGTGCCAGCAGGTTTGGGTTGGGGACAGGGAGAGCCTACGAGCAGTACTTC.

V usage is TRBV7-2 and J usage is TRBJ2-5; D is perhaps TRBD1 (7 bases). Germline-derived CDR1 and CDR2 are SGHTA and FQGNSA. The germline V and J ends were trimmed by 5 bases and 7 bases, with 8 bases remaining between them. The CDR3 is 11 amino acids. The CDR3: CASSQGGTQYF. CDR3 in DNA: TGTGCCAGCAGCCAGGGGGGGACCCAGTACTTC. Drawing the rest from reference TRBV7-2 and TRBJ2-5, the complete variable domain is GAGVSQSPSNKVTEKGKDVELRCDPISGHTALYWYRQSLGQGLEFLIYFQGNSAPDKSGLPSDRFSAERTGGSVSTLTIQRTQQEDSAVYLCASSQGGTQYFGPGTRLLVL.

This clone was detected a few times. The chain's CDR3 is CASSLAGGPSETQYF. For the CDR3, the DNA is TGTGCCAGCAGCTTAGCAGGAGGCCCGTCGGAGACCCAGTACTTC. This chain uses TRBV7-2 with TRBJ2-5; D is possibly TRBD2 (5 bases). The CDR3 loop spans 15 amino acids. V lost 0 bases and J lost 5, with 13 bases in between. Germline-derived CDR1 and CDR2 are SGHTA and FQGNSA.

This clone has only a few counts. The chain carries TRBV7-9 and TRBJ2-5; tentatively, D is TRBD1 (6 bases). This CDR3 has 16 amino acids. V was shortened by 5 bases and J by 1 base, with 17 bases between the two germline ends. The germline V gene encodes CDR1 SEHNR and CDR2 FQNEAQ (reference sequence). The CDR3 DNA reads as TGTGCCAGCAGCGCCCATGCTACAGGGACCCAAGAGACCCAGTACTTC. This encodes CASSAHATGTQETQYF.

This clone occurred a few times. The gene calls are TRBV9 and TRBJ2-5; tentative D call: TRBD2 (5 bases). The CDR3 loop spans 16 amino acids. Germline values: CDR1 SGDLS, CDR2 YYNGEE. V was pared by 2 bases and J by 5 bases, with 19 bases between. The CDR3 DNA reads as TGTGCCAGCAGCGTTAGCGCGCCGGGTCAGAGGGAGACCCAGTACTTC. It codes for CASSVSAPGQRETQYF.